Each of the 22 T cell receptor beta chains below was sequenced from the same sample in a study of response to subunit inactivated influenza vaccine. TCRdb called the RT-PCR reads again in MiXCR, with one record for every CDR3 protein. The table lists fewer than 600,000 distinct CDR3 sequences, approximately 7.2% of them singletons. The sequences come from PBMCs from blood, collected approximately 25 months after vaccination. These receptors were taken from a man between 50 and 75 years old who received an inactivated influenza vaccine.

This clonotype was observed a handful of times. J is TRBJ2-5 and V is TRBV9; 11 positions agree with TRBD2. V dropped 4 bases and J dropped 2; count of bases not matched to a gene: 4. The CDR3 is made up of 15 amino acids. Germline assignment: CDR1 SGDLS and CDR2 YYNGEE. CDR3 protein: CASSSGTSGQETQYF. For the CDR3, the DNA is TGTGCCAGCAGCTCCGGGACTAGCGGACAAGAGACCCAGTACTTC.

The table lists this clonotype with many counts. The CDR3 coding sequence is TGTGCCAGCAGCTTAAGCAGGTCGGATACGCAGTATTTT. This encodes CASSLSRSDTQYF. The chain uses TRBV7-3 and TRBJ2-3; D remains ambiguous. V lost 1 base and J 6 bases, leaving 8 bases between the germline ends. The CDR3 sequence is 13 residues long. The germline gives CDR1 SGHTA, CDR2 FQGTGA.

The V call is TRBV3-1, the J call TRBJ1-1; D perhaps matches TRBD1 (5 bases). Germline values: CDR1 LGHDT, CDR2 YNNKEL (reference sequence). CDR3 size: 15 residues. V lost 2 bases, J lost 0 bases, and 10 bases lay in between. CDR3 amino acids: CASSQTTVMNTEAFF. CDR3 nucleotides: TGTGCCAGCAGCCAAACGACAGTTATGAACACTGAAGCTTTCTTT. Using reference TRBV3-1 and TRBJ1-1 for the parts outside the CDR3, the full variable domain is DTAVSQTPKYLVTQMGNDKSIKCEQNLGHDTMYWYKQDSKKFLKIMFSYNNKELIINETVPNRFSPKSPDKAHLNLHINSLELGDSAVYFCASSQTTVMNTEAFFGQGTRLTVV.

CDR3 region: CSASMGQGNSPLHF. The CDR3 nucleotides are TGCAGTGCTAGTATGGGACAGGGAAATTCACCCCTCCACTTT. V usage is TRBV20-1 and J usage is TRBJ1-6; 9 nucleotides agree with TRBD1. Per germline, CDR1 DFQATT and CDR2 SNEGSKA (reference sequence). After removal of 3 bases from V and 7 bases from J, the junction contained 4 bases not matched to a gene. This CDR3 contains 14 residues.

This clonotype was detected a few times. The genes are TRBV9 and TRBJ2-1; the D gene is possibly TRBD2 (6 bases). This CDR3 comprises 13 residues. Germline CDR1 is SGDLS and CDR2 is YYNGEE. The germline V and J ends were trimmed by 5 bases and 6 bases, with 12 bases remaining between them. The CDR3 is CASRGGTPNEQFF. Here the CDR3 DNA reads TGTGCCAGCAGAGGCGGGACTCCCAATGAGCAGTTCTTC. The complete variable domain, with remaining parts taken from reference TRBV9 and TRBJ2-1, reads DSGVTQTPKHLITATGQRVTLRCSPRSGDLSVYWYQQSLDQGLQFLIQYYNGEERAKGNILERFSAQQFPDLHSELNLSSLELGDSALYFCASRGGTPNEQFFGPGTRLTVL.

This clonotype has ten or more counts. This chain's CDR3 is CASSLDSVSPLHF. The CDR3 coding sequence is TGTGCCAGCAGCCTCGATTCGGTTTCACCCCTCCACTTT. The rearrangement links TRBV12-3 or TRBV12-4 to TRBJ1-6, with D hard to call. Trimming pared 6 bases from V and 9 bases from J, leaving 12 bases between. The CDR3 is 13 amino acids.

Ten or more counts support this clonotype. The rearrangement joins TRBV5-1 to TRBJ1-4; D is undetermined. Looked up from germline, CDR1 is SGHRS and CDR2 is YFSETQ. This CDR3 comprises 15 residues. V shed 1 base and J shed 4 bases, with 11 bases lying between them. CDR3 residues: CASSLTQFSNEKLFF. The CDR3 region has the DNA TGCGCCAGCAGCTTGACCCAGTTCAGTAATGAAAAACTGTTTTTT.

V and J are TRBV4-1 and TRBJ2-3, with D possibly matching TRBD2 (5 bases). Germline V gene data show CDR1 as MGHRA and CDR2 as YSYEKL. This CDR3 comprises 15 residues. V lost 0 bases, J lost 3 bases, and 10 bases lay in between. In DNA form, the CDR3 reads TGCGCCAGCAGCCAAGATCAAGCGGTTACAGATACGCAGTATTTT. It translates to CASSQDQAVTDTQYF.

In this sample, this clonotype turned up many times. The V gene is TRBV20-1, the J gene TRBJ2-7, with 12 bases that match TRBD2. This CDR3 comprises 13 residues. CDR1 is DFQATT, CDR2 SNEGSKA, per germline (reference sequence). Trimming at V came to 8 bases and at J to 3 bases, leaving 5 bases not matched to a gene. The CDR3 sequence is CSLRTSGDYEQYF. CDR3 bases: TGCAGTCTAAGGACTAGCGGGGACTACGAGCAGTACTTC.

This clonotype was counted only a few times. This sequence joins TRBV5-1 and TRBJ2-3; D possibly corresponds to TRBD2 (6 bases). The germline gives CDR1 SGHRS, CDR2 YFSETQ. Trimming cost V 6 bases and J 0 bases, with 8 bases left between them. The CDR3 runs to 13 residues. In nucleotides, the CDR3 is TGCGCCAGCATGCGGGGCAGCACAGATACGCAGTATTTT. Residues: CASMRGSTDTQYF.

This clonotype has a count of ten or more. The DNA is omitted, as the CDR3 cannot be located on it reliably, and the CDR3 follows TCRdb's listing. The genes are TRBV7-9 and TRBJ2-5; the D segment call TRBD1 is taken from the table without a DNA check. CDR1 SEHNR and CDR2 FQNEAQ come from the germline V gene (reference sequence). The CDR3 is 16 amino acids in total, end residues counted. The CDR3 sequence: CASSFGPGGMEETQYF.

Details on this clonotype: Since a much larger clone is just one base distant, this may be a read error. The chain links TRBV20-1 to TRBJ1-2; D not certain. The CDR3 is made up of 16 amino acids. Germline loops: CDR1 DFQATT, CDR2 SNEGSKA (reference sequence). The CDR3: CCAPSSGRQRGYGYTF. The CDR3 DNA sequence: TGCTGTGCTCCCAGTTCGGGTCGTCAGCGCGGCTATGGCTACACCTTC.

Comment on this clonotype: A much larger clone is a single base away; this may be a read error. V is TRBV7-9 and J is TRBJ2-1; D gene unclear. Germline V gene lookup returns CDR1 SEHNR and CDR2 FQNEAQ (reference sequence). This CDR3 spans 14 amino acids. V lost 4 bases and J 12 bases, leaving 19 bases between the germline ends. The CDR3 DNA follows: TGTGCCAGCAGCTCAATAGGCGTACAGCCTGTGCAGTTCTTC. It codes for CASSSIGVQPVQFF. The whole variable domain, remainder taken from reference TRBV7-9 and TRBJ2-1, is DTGVSQNPRHKITKRGQNVTFRCDPISEHNRLYWYRQTLGQGPEFLTYFQNEAQLEKSRLLSDRFSAERPKGSFSTLEIQRTEQGDSAMYLCASSSIGVQPVQFFGPGTRLTVL.

The chain uses TRBV29-1 and TRBJ2-2, with D possibly matching TRBD2 (5 bases). This CDR3 comprises 14 residues. Trimming took off 3 bases at V and 0 bases at J, with 8 bases between the two ends. Germline lookup yields CDR1 SQVTM and CDR2 ANQGSEA. This CDR3 reads CSVEVEANTGELFF. DNA for the CDR3: TGCAGCGTTGAGGTGGAGGCGAACACCGGGGAGCTGTTTTTT.

This clonotype was counted at least ten times. The CDR3 DNA follows: TGCAGTGCTAGAAGGCCCACAGATACGCAGTATTTT. It encodes CSARRPTDTQYF. This chain uses TRBV20-1 with TRBJ2-3; D unclear. Germline V gene lookup returns CDR1 DFQATT and CDR2 SNEGSKA (reference sequence). V was clipped by 2 bases and J by 2 bases, with 5 bases between them. CDR3 length equals 12 residues.

This clonotype showed up many times. This CDR3 reads CASSHSSANEKLFF. The DNA for the CDR3 is TGTGCCAGCAGCCACTCCTCAGCGAATGAAAAACTGTTTTTT. The chain employs TRBV11-2 and TRBJ1-4; D not certain. The germline V gene encodes CDR1 SGHAT and CDR2 FQNNGV. V was pared by 5 bases and J by 5 bases, with 12 bases between. The CDR3 is made up of 14 amino acids.

This clonotype was detected a few times. The gene calls are TRBV6-1 and TRBJ2-7; 9 positions agree with TRBD2. The CDR3 runs 14 residues. Trimming at V came to 4 bases and at J to 3 bases, leaving 4 bases not matched to a gene. Germline V gene lookup returns CDR1 MNHNS and CDR2 SASEGT. CDR3 DNA sequence: TGTGCCAGCAGTGGCGGGACTAGCTACTACGAGCAGTACTTC. As protein: CASSGGTSYYEQYF.

CDR3 region: CASSQEGAGGRNEQFF. DNA of the CDR3: TGCGCCAGCAGCCAGGAAGGAGCGGGGGGCCGAAATGAGCAGTTCTTC. The V call is TRBV4-1, the J call TRBJ2-1, with 9 positions matching TRBD2. CDR1 is MGHRA, CDR2 YSYEKL, per germline. CDR3 length: 16 residues. Unmatched junction bases numbered 10, after V lost 3 bases and J lost 7 bases.

The chain recombines TRBV27 with TRBJ1-5, with 10 positions matching TRBD1. CDR1 is MNHEY and CDR2 is SMNVEV in the germline V gene (reference sequence). The CDR3 sequence is 14 residues long. J was trimmed by 7 bases and V by 5 bases; bases with no gene match: 5. This CDR3 is CASSPGTGAQPQHF. The DNA for the CDR3 is TGTGCCAGCAGTCCTGGGACAGGGGCACAGCCCCAGCATTTT.

The chain uses TRBV6-1 and TRBJ2-1; D assignment may be TRBD1 or TRBD2 (5 bases each). V was trimmed by 4 bases and J by 3 bases, leaving 10 bases between them. The CDR3 is made up of 14 amino acids. From germline, CDR1 is MNHNS and CDR2 SASEGT. CDR3 loop: CASSVATVYNEQFF. The CDR3 bases are TGTGCCAGCAGTGTAGCGACAGTCTACAATGAGCAGTTCTTC.

Ten or more counts support this clonotype. The chain recombines TRBV20-1 with TRBJ2-1; 12 nucleotides line up with TRBD2. From germline, CDR1 is DFQATT and CDR2 SNEGSKA (reference sequence). The CDR3 is 15 amino acids. Trimming at V came to 3 bases and at J to 4 bases, leaving 4 bases not matched to a gene. This CDR3 is CSARTSGRSYNEQFF. In DNA form, the CDR3 reads TGCAGTGCTAGGACTAGCGGGAGAAGTTACAATGAGCAGTTCTTC.

The chain employs TRBV12-3 or TRBV12-4 and TRBJ2-4, with 7 positions matching TRBD2. CDR3 length equals 15 residues. V lost 6 bases and J lost 8; bases outside the gene matches: 13. DNA of the CDR3: TGTGCCAGCAGCGCCTTCGGACTAGTCTCAGACATTCAGTACTTC. This codes for CASSAFGLVSDIQYF.